Given below is one T cell receptor (beta chain) in context. Antigen specificity is unknown. The germline gives CDR1 SGHRS, CDR2 YFSETQ. The CDR3 extends over 17 amino acids. V lost 7 bases and J lost 0; bases outside the gene matches: 11. These data are taken from a study of beta chain features in type 1 diabetes. Staining for CD45RO/CCR7/CD25/CD127/CD95/CD27 allowed sorting of CD4+ naive, central memory, regulatory and stem cell-like memory cells. Study-level results: Within the patient group, naive, central memory and Treg TCRB repertoires appeared more similar to each other than within healthy donors. Individuals with type 1 diabetes displayed fewer insertions and more deletions at VDJ junctions.

The investigators reverse transcribed all of the isolated RNA, so they sequenced expressed TCRB transcripts. Assay: immunoSEQ multiplex PCR; the TCRdb copy retains only in-frame clones and omits some. This sample has 300,000 to 400,000 clones, with about 11% found just once. Sequenced sample: naive CD4+ T cells from blood. This receptor was obtained from a woman aged 25 to 39 in good health. V usage is TRBV5-1 and J usage is TRBJ2-7, with 12 positions matching TRBD2. CDR3 region: CASHPTSGGQSSYEQYF. As DNA, the CDR3 is TGCGCCAGCCATCCGACTAGCGGGGGACAATCCTCCTACGAGCAGTACTTC. Full variable domain (rest looked up from reference TRBV5-1 and TRBJ2-7): KAGVTQTPRYLIKTRGQQVTLSCSPISGHRSVSWYQQTPGQGLQFLFEYFSETQRNKGNFPGRFSGRQFSNSRSEMNVSTLELGDSALYLCASHPTSGGQSSYEQYFGPGTRLTVT.